This TCR beta chain appears in the sequencing data of a study of cytomegalovirus exposure and HLA in healthy donors. Study at large: Earlier results showed roughly 120 million unique TCR beta sequences derived from approximately 170 million T cells.

Study findings and constraints: HLA alleles were associated with around 17,000 TCR beta sequences in a later analysis at 0.05 false discovery rate.

With respect to this clone: Its antigen is currently unknown.

The CDR3 is 14 amino acids. V was trimmed by 7 bases and J by 3 bases, leaving 16 bases between them. Germline CDR1 is MNHEY and CDR2 is SVGAGI. The study ran its PCR with 60 Vbeta and 13 Jbeta primers. Only in-frame clones appear in the TCRdb table, and some are missing; sequencing was by immunoSEQ multiplex PCR. Of 60,000 to 70,000 clones in the sample, 80% were seen once. This clonotype was sampled from a woman aged 25 to 39 in good health and CMV-seronegative. Sequenced input: PBMCs. The V and J genes are TRBV6-5 and TRBJ2-7; D is possibly TRBD2 (6 bases). CDR3 coding DNA: TGTGCCAGCAAGAAAGGGAGGACACACTACGAGCAGTACTTC. Translating gives CASKKGRTHYEQYF.